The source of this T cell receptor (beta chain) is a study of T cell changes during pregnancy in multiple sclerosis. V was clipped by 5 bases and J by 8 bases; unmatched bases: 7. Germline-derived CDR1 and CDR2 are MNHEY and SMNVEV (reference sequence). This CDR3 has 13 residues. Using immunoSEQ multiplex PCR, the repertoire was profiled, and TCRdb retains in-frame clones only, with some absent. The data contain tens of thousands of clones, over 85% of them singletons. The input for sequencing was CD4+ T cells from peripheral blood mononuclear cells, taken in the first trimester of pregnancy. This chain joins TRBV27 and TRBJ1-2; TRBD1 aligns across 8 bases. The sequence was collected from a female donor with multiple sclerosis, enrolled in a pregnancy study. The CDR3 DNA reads TGTGCCAGCAGTGCGGACAGGGTAAGAGGCTACACCTTC. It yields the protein CASSADRVRGYTF.